This T cell receptor beta chain was found in a study of early T cells in non-severe SARS-CoV-2 infection. Study information: The chains were unpaired, and the sequenced material was bulk RNA from unsorted whole blood. General study findings and limits: The matching step, a VDJdb search, favored anti-spike CD8 responses and missed private and CD4 specificities.

Unique molecular identifiers were added to individual cDNA molecules. MiXCR, applied by TCRdb to the 5' RACE reads, yields one record per CDR3 protein. The sample contains about 36,000 distinct CDR3 sequences, approximately 9.9% of which appear only once. This CDR3 contains 14 residues. The V segment lost 2 bases and the J segment 3 bases; nucleotides outside the gene matches: 4. From germline, CDR1 is MNHEY and CDR2 SVGAGI. Points on this clonotype: The antigen is unknown.

The sequencing sample was made of whole blood. The chain employs TRBV6-5 and TRBJ2-7; 7 positions agree with TRBD1. The receptor's source is an adult who was a healthcare worker with PCR-confirmed SARS-CoV-2 infection or an uninfected control (not recorded which). The CDR3 protein is CASSYGTEGYEQYF. CDR3 coding DNA: TGTGCCAGCAGTTACGGGACAGAGGGCTACGAGCAGTACTTC.